This T cell receptor (beta chain) was captured by sequencing in a study of blood T cell repertoires in COVID-19. Study overall: Acute-phase and convalescent COVID-19 samples originated in the United States, Italy and Spain. PBMCs, B-cell-depleted T cells, or T cells provided the cDNA or gDNA that made up the material.

Authors' data handling: Estimation of nucleated cell counts was performed using reference gene primer amplification. The protocol was immunoSEQ multiplex PCR, while the TCRdb copy is restricted to in-frame clones and leaves out a portion. From that table come the V and J calls and clone size; the DNA was used to work out D and trimming. The table has about 110,000 clones, roughly 80% seen once; the top ten hold 20% to 25%. The germline V gene has CDR1 LGHNA and CDR2 YNFKEQ. Trimming shortened V by 5 bases and J by 5 bases, and 13 bases separated the two germline ends. This CDR3 contains 14 residues. Material for sequencing was peripheral blood. This clonotype originated in a man aged 65 to 85 with active or convalescent COVID-19. V is TRBV4-2 and J is TRBJ1-5; D may be TRBD1 (5 bases). The CDR3 nucleotides read TGTGCCAGCAGCGCCTGGGGGGATCATCAGCCCCAGCATTTT. This gives the protein CASSAWGDHQPQHF.